What follows describes a single T cell receptor (beta chain). The ends were cut back, 1 base at V and 7 bases at J, with 7 bases in the middle. This CDR3 contains 13 residues. Germline V gene lookup returns CDR1 SGHVS and CDR2 FNYEAQ. Some clones are missing from TCRdb's copy, which holds only in-frame ones; the method was immunoSEQ multiplex PCR. The table lists around 1.9 million clones, approximately 94% of them singletons. The data stem from a study of shared clonotypes between healthy human individuals. CD45RO negativity and positive selection for CCR7 defined naive CD8 cells, a population that excluded terminally differentiated effector memory CD45RA+ cells.

Input material: naive CD8+ T cells from PBMCs. This receptor was taken from a man between 18 and 35 years old in good health. Some clones in this sample may be carry-over from other donors' samples. The chain employs TRBV7-6 and TRBJ1-4; D not certain. This CDR3 is CASSLGTAEKLFF. DNA of the CDR3: TGTGCCAGCAGCTTAGGGACGGCTGAAAAACTGTTTTTT.